This T cell receptor beta chain comes out of a study of OX40 agonist ivuxolimab in advanced cancers. Using immunoSEQ multiplex PCR, the repertoire was profiled, and TCRdb retains in-frame clones only, with some absent. The table shows about 46,000 clones, with roughly nine tenths occurring only once. The CDR3 is 14 residues long. V lost 8 bases, J lost 7 bases, and 6 bases stayed unmatched. CDR1 is MNHNY, CDR2 SVGAGI, per germline (reference sequence). The TCR originated in an adult with an advanced solid tumor such as melanoma, head and neck, liver or kidney cancer. The V gene is TRBV6-6, the J gene TRBJ1-6; 9 bases line up with TRBD1. The sample here was CD4+ or CD8+ T cells sorted from blood, taken in a trial of the OX40 agonist ivuxolimab. The CDR3 is CASGGTGWNSPLHF. CDR3 nucleotides: TGTGCCAGCGGCGGGACAGGGTGGAATTCACCCCTCCACTTT.